These 26 T cell receptor beta chains were all obtained from the same sample, sequenced in a study of vaccination and CD4 T cells after COVID-19. These receptors' antigens are unknown. The Oncomine TCR Beta short-read assay generated sequence data from the DNA of cultured CD4+ T cells. TCRdb fed the PCR reads into MiXCR, producing one record per CDR3 protein. Altogether fewer than 15,000 distinct CDR3 sequences are present, 35% to 45% being singletons, with the ten largest covering roughly 10%. Noted treatment: roughly 10-day PBMC culture with coronavirus spike peptide pools or control peptides (ViraFEST assay). This specimen was CD4+ T cells from blood, cultured in vitro, taken after SARS-CoV-2 vaccination. These TCRs come from a human donor who had recovered from COVID-19.

This clonotype was seen only a few times. CDR3 DNA: TGTGCCAGCAGTGGGGATGTAGGACTAGCGCATACGCAGTATTTT. Translated: CASSGDVGLAHTQYF. The chain joins TRBV2 to TRBJ2-3, with 9 bases aligning to TRBD2. Germline V CDR1 and CDR2: SNHLY, FYNNEI. V dropped 4 bases and J dropped 7; count of bases not matched to a gene: 9. The CDR3 totals 15 residues.

The V gene is TRBV7-2, the J gene TRBJ2-5; D remains unclear. The CDR3 length is 16 residues. With 2 bases removed from V and 4 bases from J, the gap between germline ends came to 17 bases. The germline CDR1 and CDR2 sequences are SGHTA and FQGNSA. This CDR3 is CASSLLLSSAGETQYF. CDR3 sequence (DNA): TGTGCCAGCAGCTTACTGTTATCCAGCGCAGGAGAGACCCAGTACTTC.

The V gene is TRBV28, the J gene TRBJ2-7; TRBD2 might be the D (6 bases). Germline CDR1 reads MDHEN; CDR2 reads SYDVKM. The CDR3 covers 14 residues. V dropped 9 bases and J dropped 2 bases, with 17 bases sitting between them. CDR3 in amino acids: CASQLTGLPYEQYF. CDR3 coding DNA: TGTGCCAGTCAACTCACGGGACTGCCCTACGAGCAGTACTTC. Using reference TRBV28 and TRBJ2-7 for the parts outside the CDR3, the full variable domain is DVKVTQSSRYLVKRTGEKVFLECVQDMDHENMFWYRQDPGLGLRLIYFSYDVKMKEKGDIPEGYSVSREKKERFSLILESASTNQTSMYLCASQLTGLPYEQYFGPGTRLTVT.

In this sample, this clonotype turned up a few times. The genes are TRBV5-4 and TRBJ1-2; TRBD1 might be the D (5 bases). V gave up 3 bases and J gave up 9 bases, with 12 bases separating them. CDR1 SGHNT and CDR2 YYREEE come from the germline V gene (reference sequence). CDR3 size: 12 residues. In nucleotides, the CDR3 is TGTGCCAGCAGCTCCGGGACGGCGAGCTACACCTTC. Protein sequence: CASSSGTASYTF.

The rearrangement joins TRBV2 to TRBJ2-2; TRBD2 might be the D (7 bases). Trimming took off 6 bases at V and 0 bases at J, with 11 bases between the two ends. Germline assignment: CDR1 SNHLY and CDR2 FYNNEI. The CDR3 sequence is 15 residues long. In DNA, the CDR3 is TGTGCCAGCAGGGGGGGGGGCTCGAACACCGGGGAGCTGTTTTTT. Translation gives CASRGGGSNTGELFF.

Written as DNA, the CDR3 is TGCAGTGCTAGGGGGCCTAGCGGGGGGGAGTACGAGCAGTACTTC. This encodes CSARGPSGGEYEQYF. This chain joins TRBV20-1 and TRBJ2-7; 12 bases are a match to TRBD2. J lost 4 bases, V lost 3 bases, and 7 bases had no gene match. This CDR3 has 15 amino acids. The germline V gene encodes CDR1 DFQATT and CDR2 SNEGSKA (reference sequence).

The J gene is TRBJ1-3, the V gene TRBV19; TRBD1 agrees at 9 bases. V was pared by 5 bases and J by 2 bases, with 7 bases of the junction left unmatched. Germline V gene sequence: CDR1 LNHDA, CDR2 SQIVND (reference sequence). The CDR3 totals 16 residues. CDR3 bases: TGTGCCAGTAGTCCCCGGACAGGGGATACTGGAAACACCATATATTTT. Protein sequence: CASSPRTGDTGNTIYF.

This chain connects TRBV27 to TRBJ2-5; D uncertain. The germline CDR1 and CDR2 sequences are MNHEY and SMNVEV (reference sequence). The germline V and J ends were trimmed by 5 bases and 1 base, with 11 bases remaining between them. The CDR3 covers 14 residues. The CDR3: CASSRVGGQETQYF. The CDR3 bases are TGTGCCAGCAGTAGGGTAGGCGGCCAAGAGACCCAGTACTTC.

Note on this clonotype: An end of the junction differs from the germline gene, which may be a read error. The chain couples TRBV6-1 to TRBJ1-1, with 9 bases fitting TRBD1. The germline V gene encodes CDR1 MNHNS and CDR2 SASEGT. The length of the CDR3 is 16 residues. The CDR3 nucleotides read TGTGCCGGCAGCCGAACCCTGACAGGGGGAATCACTGAAGCTTTCTTT. Translating gives CAGSRTLTGGITEAFF.

This clonotype appeared a few times. The V call is TRBV11-3, the J call TRBJ1-1; D is undetermined. Germline CDR1 and CDR2: SGHNT and YENEEA. CDR3 length: 18 amino acids. V lost 5 bases and J lost 4, with 26 bases in between. The CDR3, as DNA: TGTGCCAGCAGCCCCCCCCTATGGGGAAGAAGGTTTCGCACTGAAGCTTTCTTT. It encodes CASSPPLWGRRFRTEAFF. The entire variable domain, with the rest obtained from reference TRBV11-3 and TRBJ1-1, is as follows: EAGVVQSPRYKIIEKKQPVAFWCNPISGHNTLYWYLQNLGQGPELLIRYENEEAVDDSQLPKDRFSAERLKGVDSTLKIQPAELGDSAVYLCASSPPLWGRRFRTEAFFGQGTRLTVV.

This clonotype came up a few times. The CDR3 loop is CASSLRGNTEAFF. DNA for the CDR3: TGTGCCAGCAGCTTAAGGGGGAACACTGAAGCTTTCTTT. This rearrangement joins TRBV7-2 to TRBJ1-1, with D tentatively TRBD1 (5 bases). Germline lookup yields CDR1 SGHTA and CDR2 FQGNSA. The V and J ends lost 2 bases and 1 base respectively, with 5 bases between them. This CDR3 region has 13 residues.

This clonotype was counted only a few times. The chain employs TRBV14 and TRBJ1-1; D uncertain. Germline assignment: CDR1 SGHDN and CDR2 FVKESK. CDR3 length: 14 amino acids. V was cut by 1 base and J by 11 bases, with 17 bases left in between. As DNA, the CDR3 is TGTGCCAGCAGCCAAGGACTCGGGGAGACTAGGGCTTTCTTT. Residues: CASSQGLGETRAFF.

This clonotype has just a few counts. This chain joins TRBV7-2 and TRBJ1-1; no definite D call. CDR1 is SGHTA and CDR2 is FQGNSA in the germline V gene. The CDR3 is 14 amino acids. Trimming left V 4 bases short and J 3 bases short, with 12 bases between. This CDR3 reads CASSSGSWDTEAFF. CDR3 nucleotides: TGTGCCAGCAGCTCTGGGAGCTGGGACACTGAAGCTTTCTTT.

A few counts support this clonotype. The chain carries TRBV7-2 and TRBJ2-7; no clear D gene. Trimming pared 1 base from V and 7 bases from J, leaving 11 bases between. The germline CDR1 and CDR2 sequences are SGHTA and FQGNSA. This CDR3 is built from 13 residues. The CDR3 loop reads CASSLGLRREQYF. CDR3 in DNA: TGTGCCAGCAGCTTAGGTTTGAGGCGTGAGCAGTACTTC.

The gene calls are TRBV5-1 and TRBJ1-6; 10 bases line up with TRBD1. Germline V gives CDR1 SGHRS, CDR2 YFSETQ. Unmatched junction bases numbered 2, after V lost 4 bases and J lost 4 bases. This CDR3 is built from 15 residues. In nucleotides, the CDR3 is TGCGCCAGCAGCCCGGGACAGGGGTATAATTCACCCCTCCACTTT. Translation gives CASSPGQGYNSPLHF.

The chain recombines TRBV14 with TRBJ1-5; D is unresolved. Germline V gene sequence: CDR1 SGHDN, CDR2 FVKESK. The CDR3 totals 13 residues. V was pared by 0 bases and J by 0 bases, with 0 bases between. The CDR3 DNA sequence: TGTGCCAGCAGCCAAGATAGCAATCAGCCCCAGCATTTT. This encodes CASSQDSNQPQHF. Together with reference TRBV14 and TRBJ1-5, the CDR3 gives the full variable domain: EAGVTQFPSHSVIEKGQTVTLRCDPISGHDNLYWYRRVMGKEIKFLLHFVKESKQDESGMPNNRFLAERTGGTYSTLKVQPAELEDSGVYFCASSQDSNQPQHFGDGTRLSIL.

This clonotype was seen only a few times. The chain is built from TRBV7-3 and TRBJ1-5; 8 bases line up with TRBD1. Germline trimming cut 5 bases from V and 3 bases from J; bases unmatched to any gene: 12. CDR1 and CDR2 (germline): SGHTA, FQGTGA. The CDR3 covers 17 residues. CDR3 sequence: CASSARPRTGFNQPQHF. CDR3 nucleotide sequence: TGTGCCAGCAGCGCCCGTCCAAGGACAGGGTTCAATCAGCCCCAGCATTTT. Together with reference TRBV7-3 and TRBJ1-5, the CDR3 gives the full variable domain: GAGVSQTPSNKVTEKGKYVELRCDPISGHTALYWYRQSLGQGPEFLIYFQGTGAADDSGLPNDRFFAVRPEGSVSTLKIQRTERGDSAVYLCASSARPRTGFNQPQHFGDGTRLSIL.

The chain has TRBV4-3 and TRBJ1-5; D gene uncertain. The CDR3 has 16 amino acids. Germline V gives CDR1 LGHNA, CDR2 YSLEER. Trimming took 0 bases from V and 2 from J, leaving 11 bases between them. CDR3 DNA: TGCGCCAGCAGCCAAGACGTTAGCCGGGGCAATCAGCCCCAGCATTTT. This sequence encodes CASSQDVSRGNQPQHF.

The rearrangement uses TRBV15 and TRBJ1-1; the D is unclear. V gave up 4 bases and J gave up 6 bases, with 12 bases separating them. This CDR3 is 13 amino acids long. Germline loops: CDR1 LNHNV, CDR2 YYDKDF (reference sequence). CDR3 region: CATSTPEVAEAFF. CDR3 sequence (DNA): TGTGCCACCAGCACACCAGAGGTGGCTGAAGCTTTCTTT.

The V gene is TRBV20-1, the J gene TRBJ1-2; 8 bases line up with TRBD1. With 1 base clipped from V and 4 bases from J, the junction kept 8 bases outside the gene matches. CDR1 and CDR2 (germline): DFQATT, SNEGSKA (reference sequence). The CDR3 runs to 15 residues. CDR3 coding DNA: TGCAGTGCTAGAGCGGACAGGGCGGGTAGCTATGGCTACACCTTC. Amino acids: CSARADRAGSYGYTF.

The V call is TRBV7-8, the J call TRBJ2-3; D remains unclear. This CDR3 has 16 amino acids. Trimming removed 0 bases at V and 1 base at J, with 11 bases between. Germline V CDR1 and CDR2: SGHVS, FQNEAQ. CDR3 coding DNA: TGTGCCAGCAGCTTAGCGCACGGAACCGGCACAGATACGCAGTATTTT. It encodes CASSLAHGTGTDTQYF.

The chain is built from TRBV11-2 and TRBJ2-3, with 7 bases identical to TRBD1. Germline-derived CDR1 and CDR2 are SGHAT and FQNNGV. J was trimmed by 2 bases and V by 2 bases; bases with no gene match: 4. The CDR3 covers 15 residues. The CDR3 coding sequence is TGTGCCAGCAGCTTAAGACAGGGCCTCACAGATACGCAGTATTTT. Amino acid sequence: CASSLRQGLTDTQYF.

The chain links TRBV7-8 to TRBJ1-1; D ambiguous. V lost 11 bases and J 1 base, leaving 23 bases between the germline ends. The CDR3 totals 16 residues. Germline V gives CDR1 SGHVS, CDR2 FQNEAQ. CDR3: CAVQARISNRNTEAFF. As DNA, the CDR3 is TGTGCCGTCCAAGCCAGAATCTCTAATAGGAACACTGAAGCTTTCTTT. Full variable domain (rest looked up from reference TRBV7-8 and TRBJ1-1): GAGVSQSPRYKVAKRGQDVALRCDPISGHVSLFWYQQALGQGPEFLTYFQNEAQLDKSGLPSDRFFAERPEGSVSTLKIQRTQQEDSAVYLCAVQARISNRNTEAFFGQGTRLTVV.

The chain uses TRBV25-1 and TRBJ2-5, with no clear D. Germline V gene data show CDR1 as MGHDK and CDR2 as SYGVNS. This CDR3 spans 14 amino acids. V gave up 2 bases and J gave up 0 bases, with 7 bases separating them. CDR3 sequence reads: CASSEGGNQETQYF. The CDR3 DNA sequence: TGTGCCAGCAGTGAAGGCGGTAACCAAGAGACCCAGTACTTC.

J is TRBJ2-7 and V is TRBV11-3; 9 positions agree with TRBD1. Per germline, CDR1 SGHNT and CDR2 YENEEA. The CDR3 is 17 residues long. The V segment lost 0 bases and the J segment 5 bases; nucleotides outside the gene matches: 11. The CDR3 loop is CASSLDRWDRDHHEQYF. As DNA, the CDR3 is TGTGCCAGCAGCTTAGATCGTTGGGACAGGGACCATCACGAGCAGTACTTC.

This clonotype came up a few times. The chain uses TRBV20-1 and TRBJ1-5; D gene uncertain. Germline CDR1 reads DFQATT; CDR2 reads SNEGSKA (reference sequence). Trimming removed 6 bases at V and 3 bases at J, with 18 bases between. This CDR3 has 15 residues. The CDR3 reads CSATPRQALNQPQHF. The CDR3 nucleotides read TGCAGTGCAACCCCTCGGCAGGCACTCAATCAGCCCCAGCATTTT.